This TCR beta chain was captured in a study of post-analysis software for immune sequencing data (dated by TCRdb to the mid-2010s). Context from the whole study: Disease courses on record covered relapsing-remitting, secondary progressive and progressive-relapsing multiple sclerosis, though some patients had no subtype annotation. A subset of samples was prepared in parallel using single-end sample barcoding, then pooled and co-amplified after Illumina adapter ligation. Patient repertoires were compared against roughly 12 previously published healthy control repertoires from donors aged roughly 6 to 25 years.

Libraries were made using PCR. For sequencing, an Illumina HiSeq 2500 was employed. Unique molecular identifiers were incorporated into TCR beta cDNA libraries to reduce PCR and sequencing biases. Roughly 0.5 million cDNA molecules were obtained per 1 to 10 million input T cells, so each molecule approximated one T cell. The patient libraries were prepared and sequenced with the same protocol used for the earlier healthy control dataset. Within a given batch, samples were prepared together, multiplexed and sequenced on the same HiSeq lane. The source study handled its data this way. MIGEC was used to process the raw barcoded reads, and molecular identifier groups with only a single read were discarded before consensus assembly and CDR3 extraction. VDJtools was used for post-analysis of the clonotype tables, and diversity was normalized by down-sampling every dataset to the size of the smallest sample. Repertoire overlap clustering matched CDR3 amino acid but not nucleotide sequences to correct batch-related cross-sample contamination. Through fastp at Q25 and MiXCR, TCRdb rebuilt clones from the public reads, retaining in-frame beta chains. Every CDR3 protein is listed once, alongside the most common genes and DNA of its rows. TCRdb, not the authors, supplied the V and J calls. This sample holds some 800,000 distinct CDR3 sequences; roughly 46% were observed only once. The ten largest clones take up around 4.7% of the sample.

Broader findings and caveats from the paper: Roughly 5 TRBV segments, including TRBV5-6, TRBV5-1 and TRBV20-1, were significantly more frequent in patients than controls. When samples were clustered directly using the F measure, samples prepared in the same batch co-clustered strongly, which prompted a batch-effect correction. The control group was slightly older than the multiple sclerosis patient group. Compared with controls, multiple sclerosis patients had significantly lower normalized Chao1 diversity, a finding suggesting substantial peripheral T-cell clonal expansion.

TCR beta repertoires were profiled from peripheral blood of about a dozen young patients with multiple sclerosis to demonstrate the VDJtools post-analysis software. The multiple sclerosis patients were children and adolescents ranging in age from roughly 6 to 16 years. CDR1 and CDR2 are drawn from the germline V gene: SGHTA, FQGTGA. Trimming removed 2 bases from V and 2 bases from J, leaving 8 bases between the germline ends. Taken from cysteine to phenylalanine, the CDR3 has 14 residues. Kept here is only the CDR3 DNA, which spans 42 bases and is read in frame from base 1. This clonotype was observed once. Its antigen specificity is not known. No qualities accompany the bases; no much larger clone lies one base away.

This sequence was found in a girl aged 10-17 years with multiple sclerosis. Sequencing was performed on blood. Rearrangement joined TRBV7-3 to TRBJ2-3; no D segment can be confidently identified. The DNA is TGTGCCAGCAGCTTAGAACTCAACACAGATACGCAGTATTTT. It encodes CASSLELNTDTQYF.